This T cell receptor beta chain was documented in a study of T cells in tuberculosis (dated by TCRdb to between 2017 and 2018). Context from the whole study: In the study, CD1B tetramers and high-throughput TCR immunosequencing were combined to characterize T cells specific for the mycobacterial lipid antigen glucose monomycolate (GMM). In a South African clinical cohort, IGRA-negative adolescents, IGRA-positive adolescents with latent tuberculosis and adults with active tuberculosis were compared, with ten to eleven people in each group.

A note on this clone: This receptor's antigen is unknown. No much larger clonotype is one base removed from it; base qualities were not supplied. The same CDR3 can be traced to other DNA sequences in this sample.

The CDR3 spans 13 residues, from the cysteine through the phenylalanine. The retained sequence is limited to the CDR3, 39 bases, with the frame set at the first base. V loses 0 bases of germline sequence and J loses 5 bases, and the interval between the two ends is 7 bases. CDR1 is given as MRHNA and CDR2 as SNTAGT, both from the germline V gene. The immunoSEQ multiplex PCR assay was used to generate TCR libraries, with TCR-beta and/or TCR-alpha/delta assays applied to each sample. The amplified TCR libraries were sequenced using the Illumina high-throughput platform. Under the source paper's analysis protocol: Clustering and dimensionality reduction relied on pairwise TCRdist distances among GMM-specific receptors from T cells that were either sorted ex vivo or expanded in vitro. Each clinical repertoire was assigned a mean NN-distance score, defined as the average TCRdist to the nearest 10% of tetramer-positive reference sequences. GEM TCR motif frequency was calculated as the fraction of unique TCRs that matched known GEM sequences by V/J usage and CDR3 length. Linear discriminant analysis with leave-one-out cross-validation, implemented in scikit-learn, was used to classify active tuberculosis. Held by TCRdb, this immuneACCESS table contains in-frame sequences only and omits some clones. Under half of the omission traces to an unresolved V gene where checked; the cause of the rest is unknown. Clone size and the V and J calls come from that table; the DNA yielded D and trimming. In this sample the table shows under 40,000 clones, approximately 94% of which occur a single time. The ten largest clonotypes hold approximately 8.1% of the sample.

At study entry, adolescents were screened for latent tuberculosis infection using a tuberculin skin test and the QuantiFERON-TB GOLD In-Tube IGRA. Immunosequencing was performed on unsorted cryopreserved PBMC, with some 98,000 T cells per clinical donor covered on average. Eleven high schools in the Worcester region of the Western Cape, South Africa, served as enrollment sites for adolescents aged 12 to 18 years. Roughly ten M. tuberculosis-infected adolescents and roughly 10 uninfected adolescents were selected, with the two groups matched for age and sex. Adolescent PBMC were isolated from freshly drawn heparinized blood by density centrifugation and cryopreserved. Results and caveats for the whole study, not just this receptor: Smaller mean NN-distances to GMM-specific TCRs were observed in active tuberculosis TCR-alpha repertoires than in IGRA-negative controls, suggesting clonal expansion of GMM-specific TCRs. A classifier using the diverse GMM-specific repertoire reached approximately 90% accuracy (AUROC 0.85 to 0.9), compared with roughly 70% accuracy using GEM motif frequencies. Smaller NN-distances were partly driven by shorter CDR3-alpha lengths in active tuberculosis patients, and statistical significance was not reached for the TCR-beta difference. Clinical samples were selected based on which cryopreserved specimens were available, and the active tuberculosis cases were adults whereas the controls were adolescents.

Rearrangement joined TRBV6-4 to TRBJ1-1, with TRBD1 tentatively as D gene (6 bases match). Sequenced input: PBMCs. The source is a donor between 5 and 29 years old with latent tuberculosis or without tuberculosis infection. The CDR3 corresponds to CASSDSRGTEAFF. The DNA sequence follows: TGTGCCAGCAGTGACTCGAGGGGGACTGAAGCTTTCTTT.